The rows below give T cell receptor beta chains drawn from one sample of a study of blood T cell repertoires in COVID-19. Libraries were prepared by immunoSEQ multiplex PCR; TCRdb keeps only in-frame clonotypes and omits some of them. Of 200,000 to 250,000 clones in the sample, less than 90% were seen once. The sequenced sample consisted of peripheral blood. These receptors all stem from a woman in her seventies with active or convalescent COVID-19. The CDR3 runs from the conserved cysteine through the conserved F or W. A D gene is named only where the DNA matches it firmly. Rows give clone size only sometimes, using once, few, many, or a class for an expanded clone.

d_gene	v_gene	j_gene	abundance	CDR3nt	CDR3aa
TRBD2	TRBV29-1	TRBJ2-7	NA	TGCAGCGTACGACTAGCGGGACTCCCTAGCGAGCAGTACTTC	CSVRLAGLPSEQYF
NA	TRBV6-5	TRBJ1-1	NA	TGTGCCAGCAACAAAATACAGGGCGCTGAAGCTTTCTTT	CASNKIQGAEAFF
NA	TRBV7-2	TRBJ2-7	NA	TGTGCCAGCAGCCAGACACGCGGGACCTACGAGCAGTACTTC	CASSQTRGTYEQYF
TRBD1	TRBV3-1/TRBV3-2	TRBJ2-2	NA	TGTGCCAGCAGCCACCTCCCAGGGGGGAACACCGGGGAGCTGTTTTTT	CASSHLPGGNTGELFF
NA	TRBV28	TRBJ2-6	NA	TGTGCCAGCAGTCCTGCGTCGGGGGGCTCACTCTCTGGGGCCAACGTCCTGACTTTC	CASSPASGGSLSGANVLTF
NA	TRBV5-4	TRBJ2-3	NA	TGTGCCAGCAGCTCCCCTAGACTCCACACAGATACGCAGTATTTT	CASSSPRLHTDTQYF
NA	TRBV19	TRBJ2-5	NA	TGTGCCAGTAGTCTCAGGCAAGGGGGGGGTGGAGAGACCCAGTACTTC	CASSLRQGGGGETQYF
TRBD1	TRBV5-1	TRBJ1-1	few	TGCGCCAGCAGCTTTATGGGACAGGGGAACACTGAAGCTTTCTTT	CASSFMGQGNTEAFF
NA	TRBV5-8	TRBJ2-3	few	TGTGCCAGCACTAAACGGGGCACAGATACGCAGTATTTT	CASTKRGTDTQYF
TRBD1	TRBV19	TRBJ1-5	NA	TGTGCCAGTAGTACGACAGGGGGGGGCAATCAGCCCCAGCATTTT	CASSTTGGGNQPQHF
TRBD2	TRBV7-2	TRBJ2-3	NA	TGTGCCAGCAGCCCCCAACTAGCGGGGGGCCCAGATACGCAGTATTTT	CASSPQLAGGPDTQYF
NA	TRBV10-3	TRBJ1-4	few	TGTGCCACAGGCCCCGTTAATGAAAAACTGTTTTTT	CATGPVNEKLFF
NA	TRBV28	TRBJ1-2	NA	TGTGCCAGCAGGGACGGGGGAACGTCTAACTATGGCTACACCTTC	CASRDGGTSNYGYTF
TRBD2	TRBV29-1	TRBJ2-7	NA	TGCAGCGTTGAAGTCGGGACTAGCGGCTACGAGCAGTACTTC	CSVEVGTSGYEQYF
NA	TRBV5-4	TRBJ2-1	NA	TGTGCCAGCAGCACCCAGGGCCCCCTTAGCTCCTACAATGAGCAGTTCTTC	CASSTQGPLSSYNEQFF
TRBD1	TRBV3-1/TRBV3-2	TRBJ1-2	once	TGTGCCACATCGTTGGGACAGGGCTATGGCTACACCTTC	CATSLGQGYGYTF
TRBD2	TRBV5-4	TRBJ2-7	NA	TGTGCCAGCAGCTTAGACGGGCTAGCGGGGTCCTACGAGCAGTACTTC	CASSLDGLAGSYEQYF
NA	TRBV10-3	TRBJ2-1	NA	TGTGCCATCAGTGAGTCGACAGGACCCTACAATGAGCAGTTCTTC	CAISESTGPYNEQFF
TRBD1	TRBV6-1	TRBJ1-6	few	TGTGCCAGCAGTGAAAGGGACAGGGGTTCACCCCTCCACTTT	CASSERDRGSPLHF
TRBD1	TRBV6-5	TRBJ2-7	few	TGTGCCAGCAGTCTTAAGACAGGGGACCCCTACGAGCAGTACTTC	CASSLKTGDPYEQYF
TRBD1	TRBV19	TRBJ1-2	many	TGTGCCAGTAGTCTCTTCCCCCACGGACAGGAGTATCTCTTTTACACCTTC	CASSLFPHGQEYLFYTF
TRBD1	TRBV7-9	TRBJ2-3	few	TGTGCCAGCACCCAGCTATCCGCCGGGACAGGCCGAACAGATACGCAGTATTTT	CASTQLSAGTGRTDTQYF
NA	TRBV6-2/TRBV6-3	TRBJ1-5	NA	TGTGCCAGCAGTTACCGAGACAGCTATGATCAGCCCCAGCATTTT	CASSYRDSYDQPQHF
NA	TRBV19	TRBJ1-5	NA	TGTGCCAGTAGTATCCCTACCCCAAATCAGCCCCAGCATTTT	CASSIPTPNQPQHF
NA	TRBV19	TRBJ1-2	NA	TGTGCCAGTAGTATAGGGGGAGGACGCGGCTACACCTTC	CASSIGGGRGYTF
TRBD1	TRBV4-3	TRBJ2-3	once	TGCGCCAGCAGCCCTAGGGGGCCAGATACGCAGTATTTT	CASSPRGPDTQYF
NA	TRBV6-2/TRBV6-3	TRBJ1-4	NA	TGTGCCAGCAGTCGAGACAGCGCAACTAATGAAAAACTGTTTTTT	CASSRDSATNEKLFF
TRBD1	TRBV29-1	TRBJ1-2	NA	TGCAGCGGGACAGGGGCTGACTATGGCTACACCTTC	CSGTGADYGYTF
NA	TRBV30	TRBJ1-5	NA	TGTGCCTGGAGTAGAACTAACAGGGACCAGCCCCAGCATTTT	CAWSRTNRDQPQHF
TRBD1	TRBV5-1	TRBJ1-2	once	TGCGCCAGCAGCTCCCAGGGGGGAGAGAATGGCTACACCTTC	CASSSQGGENGYTF
TRBD1	TRBV5-1	TRBJ1-3	few	TGCGCCAGCAGCCCGGGACAGCTCGAACCTGGAAACACCATATATTTT	CASSPGQLEPGNTIYF
NA	TRBV6-5	TRBJ1-6	few	TGTGCCAGCAGCCAAACTTATAATTCACCCCTCCACTTT	CASSQTYNSPLHF
TRBD1	TRBV13	TRBJ2-3	NA	TGTGCCAGCAGCACGACAGGGGGCCGGGCAGATACGCAGTATTTT	CASSTTGGRADTQYF
NA	TRBV6-5	TRBJ1-1	NA	TGTGCCAGCAGCCGAAGGGGTGAAGCTTTCTTT	CASSRRGEAFF
NA	TRBV7-3	TRBJ1-6	once	TGTGCCAGCAGCCGGACAGCCTATAATTCACCCCTCCACTTT	CASSRTAYNSPLHF
NA	TRBV12-5	TRBJ1-2	few	TGTGCTAGTGGTTTGGCCCTTTATCCCATCACAGGGAATGGCTACACCTTC	CASGLALYPITGNGYTF